This TCR beta chain was sequenced for a study of cytomegalovirus exposure and HLA in healthy donors. The study ran its PCR with 60 Vbeta and 13 Jbeta primers. Sequencing used immunoSEQ multiplex PCR; TCRdb keeps in-frame clones, though not all of them. The sample has approximately 100,000 clones, around three quarters seen once. The V gene's germline CDR1 is SGHNT and CDR2 YYREEE (reference sequence). V was cut by 0 bases and J by 2 bases, with 11 bases left in between. This CDR3 region has 15 residues. The specimen sequenced was PBMCs. This chain joins TRBV5-4 and TRBJ1-2; TRBD1 might be the D (5 bases). The origin of this receptor is a female donor in good health and CMV-seropositive. CDR3 bases: TGTGCCAGCAGCTTGGATCCAGGGTCGAACTATGGCTACACCTTC. It translates to CASSLDPGSNYGYTF.